This TCR beta chain is drawn from a study of cytomegalovirus exposure and HLA in healthy donors. About the study: The Caucasian-associated ancestry cluster held about 80% of approximately 400 genotyped donors.

In the PCR, 60 Vbeta and 13 Jbeta primers were used. Clones were read by immunoSEQ multiplex PCR, and TCRdb kept only the in-frame ones, dropping some. Of roughly 70,000 clones listed, roughly 82% are singletons. Trimming took off 5 bases at V and 2 bases at J, with 13 bases between the two ends. This CDR3 region has 15 residues. CDR1 MDHEN and CDR2 SYDVKM come from the germline V gene. Input material: PBMCs. This TCR was sampled from a man aged 65 to 85 in good health and CMV-seronegative. The V and J genes are TRBV28 and TRBJ2-1; tentatively, D is TRBD2 (6 bases). The CDR3: CASSPARGTYNEQFF. CDR3 sequence (DNA): TGTGCCAGCAGTCCTGCCCGGGGGACCTACAATGAGCAGTTCTTC.